This T cell receptor beta chain was identified in a study of T cells in Graves' hyperthyroidism and ophthalmopathy. Across the study: Pretreatment peripheral blood was obtained at initial diagnosis.

CDR3 length equals 13 residues. V lost 7 bases to trimming and J lost 8 bases, with 14 bases between them. Germline V lookup: CDR1 SNHLY, CDR2 FYNNEI. Amplification yielded TCR beta CDR3 regions, with RNA transcripts as the source. First-round RT-PCR with HTBI primers amplified the TCR CDR3 region. TCRdb recomputed calls from the multiplex PCR reads with MiXCR, one row per CDR3 protein. The sample includes fewer than 700,000 distinct CDR3 sequences, over 15% seen only once; the top ten take 17%. This clonotype has more than one count but fewer than ten. Sequencing used blood. This chain uses TRBV2 with TRBJ1-4; D call uncertain. This clonotype originated in a woman aged 18 to 35 with Graves' ophthalmopathy. CDR3 DNA: TGTGCCAGCACCAGGTCGGAGGGCGAAAAACTGTTTTTT. Its protein is CASTRSEGEKLFF.